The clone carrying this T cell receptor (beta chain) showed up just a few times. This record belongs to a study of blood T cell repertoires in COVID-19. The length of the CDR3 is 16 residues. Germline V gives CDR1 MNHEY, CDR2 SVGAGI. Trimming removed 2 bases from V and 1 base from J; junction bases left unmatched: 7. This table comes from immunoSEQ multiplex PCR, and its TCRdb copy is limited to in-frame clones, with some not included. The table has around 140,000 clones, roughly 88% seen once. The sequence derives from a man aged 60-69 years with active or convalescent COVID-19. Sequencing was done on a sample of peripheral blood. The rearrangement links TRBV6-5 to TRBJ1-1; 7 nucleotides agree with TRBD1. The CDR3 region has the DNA TGTGCCAGCAGTTACGTTTGGACAGGAAAGAACACTGAAGCTTTCTTT. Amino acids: CASSYVWTGKNTEAFF.